Sequencing of this T cell receptor beta chain was carried out in a study of vaccination and CD4 T cells after COVID-19. Overall study findings and caveats: Convalescent patients had 304 of 307 vaccine-specific clones showing spike mono-reactivity.

Treatment meaning: approximately nine-day PBMC culture with coronavirus spike peptide pools or control peptides (ViraFEST assay). Concerning this clonotype: The antigen is not known.

Per the germline V gene, CDR1 is SGHTA and CDR2 is FQGNSA. The CDR3 length is 14 residues. Losses at the gene ends were 3 bases for V and 11 bases for J; bases not matched to a gene: 6. With the Oncomine TCR Beta short-read assay, DNA from cultured CD4+ T cells was sequenced. A single record per CDR3 protein comes from TCRdb applying MiXCR to the PCR reads. Among roughly 8,400 distinct CDR3 sequences listed, roughly 73% were seen once. This receptor was identified in a human donor who had recovered from COVID-19. The material sequenced was CD4+ T cells from blood, cultured in vitro. The chain carries TRBV7-2 and TRBJ2-4; 11 bases are a match to TRBD1. The CDR3 coding sequence is TGTGCCAGCAGCTTGATGCGGACAGGGGGCGTTCAGTACTTC. Amino acid sequence: CASSLMRTGGVQYF.